This T cell receptor beta chain was found in a study of control samples from healthy donors and cancer patients. Deletions cut 0 bases from V and 0 bases from J, with 18 bases between. The germline gives CDR1 LGHNA, CDR2 YSLEER. The CDR3 contains 20 residues. Here immunoSEQ multiplex PCR was the method, and the copy in TCRdb shows in-frame clones only, minus some. The sample yields 150,000 to 200,000 clones, 88% seen once. The genes are TRBV4-3 and TRBJ2-6; D possibly corresponds to TRBD1 (5 bases). The source is a man between 18 and 29 years old in good health. The sequenced sample was blood. The CDR3 is CASSQEGSRAPTSGANVLTF. DNA of the CDR3: TGCGCCAGCAGCCAAGAGGGAAGCAGGGCGCCTACCTCTGGGGCCAACGTCCTGACTTTC.